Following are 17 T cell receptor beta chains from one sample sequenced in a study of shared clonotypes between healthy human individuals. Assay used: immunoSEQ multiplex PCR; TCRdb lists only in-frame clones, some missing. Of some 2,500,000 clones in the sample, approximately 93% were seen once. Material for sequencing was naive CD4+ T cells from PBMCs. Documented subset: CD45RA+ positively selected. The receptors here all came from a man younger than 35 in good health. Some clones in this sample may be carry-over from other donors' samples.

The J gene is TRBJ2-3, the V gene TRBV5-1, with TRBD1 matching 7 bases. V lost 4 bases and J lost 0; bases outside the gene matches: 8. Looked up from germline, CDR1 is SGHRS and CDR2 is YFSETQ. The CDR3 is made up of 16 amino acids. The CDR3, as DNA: TGCGCCAGCAGCAAAAACACAGGGGTCAGCACAGATACGCAGTATTTT. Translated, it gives CASSKNTGVSTDTQYF.

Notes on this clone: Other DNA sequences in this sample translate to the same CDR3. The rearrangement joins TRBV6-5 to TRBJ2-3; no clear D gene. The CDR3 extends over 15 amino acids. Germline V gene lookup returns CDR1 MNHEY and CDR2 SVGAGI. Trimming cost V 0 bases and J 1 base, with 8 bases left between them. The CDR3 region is CASSYSGRRTDTQYF. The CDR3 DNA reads TGTGCCAGCAGTTACTCGGGCAGGCGCACAGATACGCAGTATTTT.

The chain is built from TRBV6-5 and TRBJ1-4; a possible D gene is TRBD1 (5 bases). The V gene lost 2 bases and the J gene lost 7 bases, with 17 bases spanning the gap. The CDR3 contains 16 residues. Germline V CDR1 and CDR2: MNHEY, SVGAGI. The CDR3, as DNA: TGTGCCAGCAGTTACGCGGGGCTAGGATTCGCTGAAAAACTGTTTTTT. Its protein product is CASSYAGLGFAEKLFF.

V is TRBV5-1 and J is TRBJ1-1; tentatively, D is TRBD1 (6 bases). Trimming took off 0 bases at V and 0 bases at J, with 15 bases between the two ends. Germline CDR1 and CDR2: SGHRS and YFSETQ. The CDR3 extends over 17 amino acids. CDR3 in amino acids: CASSLADRKTMNTEAFF. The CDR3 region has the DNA TGCGCCAGCAGCTTGGCCGACAGGAAAACAATGAACACTGAAGCTTTCTTT.

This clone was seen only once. CDR3 nucleotides: TGTGCCAGCAGCAACGGGGGGATCGACTCCTACGAGCAGTACTTC. Amino acid sequence: CASSNGGIDSYEQYF. The chain uses TRBV28 and TRBJ2-7; 7 nucleotides agree with TRBD2. Germline loops: CDR1 MDHEN, CDR2 SYDVKM. J was trimmed by 0 bases and V by 6 bases; bases with no gene match: 8. The CDR3 extends over 15 amino acids.

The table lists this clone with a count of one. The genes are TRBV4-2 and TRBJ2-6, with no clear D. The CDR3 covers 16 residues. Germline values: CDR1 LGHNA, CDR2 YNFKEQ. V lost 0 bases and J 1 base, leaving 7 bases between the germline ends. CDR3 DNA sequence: TGTGCCAGCAGCCAAGACAGTCCTTCTGGGGCCAACGTCCTGACTTTC. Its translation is CASSQDSPSGANVLTF.

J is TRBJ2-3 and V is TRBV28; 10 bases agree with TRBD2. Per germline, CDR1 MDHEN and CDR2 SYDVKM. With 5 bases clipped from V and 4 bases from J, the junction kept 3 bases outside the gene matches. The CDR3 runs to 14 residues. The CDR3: CASSPSGSSDTQYF. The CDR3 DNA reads TGTGCCAGCAGTCCTAGCGGGAGCTCAGATACGCAGTATTTT.

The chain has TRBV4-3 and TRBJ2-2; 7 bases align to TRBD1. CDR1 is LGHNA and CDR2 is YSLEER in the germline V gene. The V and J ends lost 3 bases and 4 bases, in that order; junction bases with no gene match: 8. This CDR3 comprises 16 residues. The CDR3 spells CASSHTSGTATGELFF. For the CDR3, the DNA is TGCGCCAGCAGCCATACTTCCGGGACAGCCACCGGGGAGCTGTTTTTT.

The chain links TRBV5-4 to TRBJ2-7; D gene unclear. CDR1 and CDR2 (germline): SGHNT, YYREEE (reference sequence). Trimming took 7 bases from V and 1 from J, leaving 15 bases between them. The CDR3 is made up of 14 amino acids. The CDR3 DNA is TGTGCCAGCGGGGTCGATTTAAGATCCTACGAGCAGTACTTC. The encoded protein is CASGVDLRSYEQYF.

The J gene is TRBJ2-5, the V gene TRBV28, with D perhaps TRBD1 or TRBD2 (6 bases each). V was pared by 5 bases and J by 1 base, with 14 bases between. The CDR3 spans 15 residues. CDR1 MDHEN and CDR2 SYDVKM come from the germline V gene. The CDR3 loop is CASSRLGGSQETQYF. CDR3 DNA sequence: TGTGCCAGCAGTCGGCTAGGGGGGAGCCAAGAGACCCAGTACTTC.

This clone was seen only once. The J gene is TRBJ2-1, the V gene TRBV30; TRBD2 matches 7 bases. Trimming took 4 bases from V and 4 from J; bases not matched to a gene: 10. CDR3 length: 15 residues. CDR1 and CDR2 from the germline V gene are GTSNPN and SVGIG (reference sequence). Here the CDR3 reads CAWTSGSILYNEQFF. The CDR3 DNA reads TGTGCCTGGACTAGCGGCTCAATTCTGTACAATGAGCAGTTCTTC.

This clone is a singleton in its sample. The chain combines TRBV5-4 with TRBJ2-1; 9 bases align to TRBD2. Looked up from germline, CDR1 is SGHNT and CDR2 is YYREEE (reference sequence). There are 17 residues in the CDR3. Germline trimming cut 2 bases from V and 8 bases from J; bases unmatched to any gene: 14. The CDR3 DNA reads TGTGCCAGCAGCTTAGGGCGGGTGGTAGCGGGAGTCGATGAGCAGTTCTTC. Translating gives CASSLGRVVAGVDEQFF.

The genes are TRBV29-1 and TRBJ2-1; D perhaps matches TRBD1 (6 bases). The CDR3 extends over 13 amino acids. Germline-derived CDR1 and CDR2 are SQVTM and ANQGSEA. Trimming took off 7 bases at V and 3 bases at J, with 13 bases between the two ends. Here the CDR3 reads CSDQDSFYNEQFF. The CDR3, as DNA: TGCAGCGACCAGGACAGCTTCTACAATGAGCAGTTCTTC.

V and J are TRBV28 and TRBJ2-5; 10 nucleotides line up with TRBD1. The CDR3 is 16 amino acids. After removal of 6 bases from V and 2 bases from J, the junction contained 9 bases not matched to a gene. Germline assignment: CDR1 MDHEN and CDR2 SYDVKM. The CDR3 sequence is CASRKNGQGVQETQYF. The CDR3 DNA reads TGTGCCAGCAGAAAGAATGGACAGGGGGTTCAAGAGACCCAGTACTTC.

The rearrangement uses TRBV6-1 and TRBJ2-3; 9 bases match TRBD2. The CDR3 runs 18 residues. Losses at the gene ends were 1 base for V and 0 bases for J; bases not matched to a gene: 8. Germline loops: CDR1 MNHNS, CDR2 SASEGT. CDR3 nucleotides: TGTGCCAGCAGTGAAGTAGGGACTAGCAGTACTAGCACAGATACGCAGTATTTT. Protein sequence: CASSEVGTSSTSTDTQYF.

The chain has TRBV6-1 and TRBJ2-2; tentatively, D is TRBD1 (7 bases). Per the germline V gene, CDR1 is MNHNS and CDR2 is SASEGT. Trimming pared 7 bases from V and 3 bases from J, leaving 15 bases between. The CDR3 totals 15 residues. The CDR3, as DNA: TGTGCCAGCAAGGAGGGGACAGCTTACACCGGGGAGCTGTTTTTT. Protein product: CASKEGTAYTGELFF.

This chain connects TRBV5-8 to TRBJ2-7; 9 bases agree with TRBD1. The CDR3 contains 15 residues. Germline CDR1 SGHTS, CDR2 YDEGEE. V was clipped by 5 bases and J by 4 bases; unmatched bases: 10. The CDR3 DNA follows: TGTGCCAGCAGTTTATTCGGGACAGGGATATACGAGCAGTACTTC. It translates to CASSLFGTGIYEQYF.